This T cell receptor (beta chain) was recovered during a study of blood T cell repertoires in COVID-19 (dated by TCRdb to 2018 to 2021). General notes on the study: Samples from collaborators originated in the United States, Italy and Spain and spanned both the acute and convalescent phases of COVID-19. The material from the prospective study consisted of cDNA or gDNA derived from T cells, B-cell-depleted T cells, or PBMCs. The dataset comprised deeply sampled blood TCRbeta repertoires from subjects exposed to, actively infected with, or recovered from COVID-19. A freely available public database, intended as a resource for researchers studying the immune response to SARS-CoV-2, is where the repertoires were released. Samples were obtained from the ongoing ImmuneRACE study (first 160 participants) and from about 1,300 subjects provided by 6 global collaborators. Sample metadata almost always included a de-identified subject ID, COVID-19 status, age in years and sex. HLA class I and class II types, where available, came from metadata supplied by the sample provider rather than from assay-based typing.

In the case of this clone: What this receptor recognizes is not known. The input lacks base qualities; no much larger clone sits a single base away.

The immunoSEQ Assay, a bias-controlled multiplex PCR, was used to amplify TCRbeta CDR3 regions from genomic DNA. As for the original processing: Nucleated cell counts per sample were estimated from amplification of reference gene primers within the assay. To quantify the absolute abundance of each unique TCRbeta CDR3 rearrangement, sequence reads were collapsed and filtered. For each sample, productive Simpson clonality was calculated as the square root of Simpson's diversity index over productive rearrangements. In its TCRdb copy, this immuneACCESS table keeps in-frame sequences only and misses some clones. Where compared with another copy, unresolved V genes explain less than half of these, and the others have no known cause. For V, J and clone size, that table is used; D and trimming come from the DNA. The sample table contains under 300,000 clones; only one count was recorded for about four fifths of them. Roughly 9.6% of the sample is held by the ten biggest clonotypes.

Paper-wide results and their limitations: How much clinical and demographic metadata was included differed by source and by participant, and the metadata was provided uncurated.

Collaborating institutions collected whole blood in K2EDTA tubes following their own protocols. For TCRbeta analysis, collaborators shipped samples in one of three forms: frozen whole blood, isolated PBMCs, or DNA extracted from either of those sample types. The junction shows trimming of 3 bases on V and 7 bases on J, plus 17 bases between the germline ends. The germline V gene supplies CDR1 SGHRS and CDR2 YFSETQ. The cysteine opens and the phenylalanine closes a CDR3 of 15 amino acids. Just CDR3 DNA is preserved here, 45 bases in frame from base 1. The V and J segments used are TRBV5-1 and TRBJ2-1; possibly the D gene is TRBD2, per 6 matching bases. The sequenced sample consisted of peripheral blood. This TCR was recovered from a woman at least 80 years old with acute or convalescent COVID-19. The CDR3 in this case is CASSSATGEMNEQFF. The DNA sequence is TGCGCCAGCAGCTCGGCGACGGGGGAAATGAATGAGCAGTTCTTC.